The 2 T cell receptor beta chains presented below share a single source sample, sequenced in a study of T-cell reconstitution after alpha-beta-depleted transplantation in children. It was with unique molecular identifiers that the TCRbeta library was prepared. Each CDR3 protein gets one entry after TCRdb re-called the PCR reads with MiXCR. The sample yields some 400,000 distinct CDR3 sequences, roughly 22% seen once. Material: PBMCs from the stem cell graft donor, obtained from the stem cell graft. Receptors originate from a human donor who donated a stem cell graft to a child with acute myeloid leukemia.

V is TRBV20-1 and J is TRBJ2-7; D possibly corresponds to TRBD2 (5 bases). This CDR3 region has 15 residues. V lost 0 bases, J lost 3 bases, and 15 bases lay in between. Germline lookup yields CDR1 DFQATT and CDR2 SNEGSKA (reference sequence). The CDR3 DNA is TGCAGTGCTAGAGATACTAGTACGGGCTTCTACGAGCAGTACTTC. As protein: CSARDTSTGFYEQYF.

The chain couples TRBV4-1 to TRBJ2-1; 7 positions agree with TRBD2. Germline CDR1 is MGHRA and CDR2 is YSYEKL. This CDR3 spans 16 amino acids. V lost 1 base and J lost 6; bases outside the gene matches: 9. CDR3 DNA sequence: TGCGCCAGCAGCCAAGTGGGGTGGGAGGGCCGCAATGAGCAGTTCTTC. It is translated as CASSQVGWEGRNEQFF.